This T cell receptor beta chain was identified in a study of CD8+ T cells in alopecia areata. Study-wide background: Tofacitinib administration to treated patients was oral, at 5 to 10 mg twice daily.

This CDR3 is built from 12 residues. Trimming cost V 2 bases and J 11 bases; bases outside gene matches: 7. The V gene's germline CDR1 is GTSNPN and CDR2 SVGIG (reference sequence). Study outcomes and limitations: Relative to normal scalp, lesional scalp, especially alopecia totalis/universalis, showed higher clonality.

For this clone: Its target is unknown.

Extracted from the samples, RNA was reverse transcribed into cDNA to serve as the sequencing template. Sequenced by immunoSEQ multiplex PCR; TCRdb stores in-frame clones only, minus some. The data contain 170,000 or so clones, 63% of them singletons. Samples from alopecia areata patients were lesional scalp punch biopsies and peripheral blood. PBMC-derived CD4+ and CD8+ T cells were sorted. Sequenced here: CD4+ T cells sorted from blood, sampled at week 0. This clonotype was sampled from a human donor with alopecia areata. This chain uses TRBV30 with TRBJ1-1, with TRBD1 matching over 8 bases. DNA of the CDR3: TGTGCCTGGAGTCCGGGGACAGGTGGGGCTTTCTTT. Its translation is CAWSPGTGGAFF.